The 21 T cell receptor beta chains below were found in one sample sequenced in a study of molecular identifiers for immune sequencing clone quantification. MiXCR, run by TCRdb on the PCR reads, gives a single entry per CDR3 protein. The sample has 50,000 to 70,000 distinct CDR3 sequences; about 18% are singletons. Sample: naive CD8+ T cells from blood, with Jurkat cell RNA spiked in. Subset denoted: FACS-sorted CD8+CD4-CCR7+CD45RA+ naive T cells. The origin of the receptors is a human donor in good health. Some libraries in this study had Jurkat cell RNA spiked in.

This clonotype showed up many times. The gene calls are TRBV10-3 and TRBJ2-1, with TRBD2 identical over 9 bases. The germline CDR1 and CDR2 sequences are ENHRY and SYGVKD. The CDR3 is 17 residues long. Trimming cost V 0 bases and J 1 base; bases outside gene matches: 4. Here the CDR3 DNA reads TGTGCCATCAGTGAGTCCATAGCGGGAGAATCCTACAATGAGCAGTTCTTC. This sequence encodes CAISESIAGESYNEQFF.

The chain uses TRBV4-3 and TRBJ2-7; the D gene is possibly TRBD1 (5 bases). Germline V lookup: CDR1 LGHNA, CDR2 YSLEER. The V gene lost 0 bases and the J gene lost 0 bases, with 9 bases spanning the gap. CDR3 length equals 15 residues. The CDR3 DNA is TGCGCCAGCAGCCAAGAGGACCAGGGCTCCTACGAGCAGTACTTC. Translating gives CASSQEDQGSYEQYF.

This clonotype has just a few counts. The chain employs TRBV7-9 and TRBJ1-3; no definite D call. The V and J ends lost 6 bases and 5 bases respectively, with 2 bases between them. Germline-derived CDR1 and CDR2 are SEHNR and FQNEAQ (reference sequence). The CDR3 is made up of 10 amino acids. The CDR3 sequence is CASSRNTIYF. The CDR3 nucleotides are TGTGCCAGCAGTCGAAACACCATATATTTT.

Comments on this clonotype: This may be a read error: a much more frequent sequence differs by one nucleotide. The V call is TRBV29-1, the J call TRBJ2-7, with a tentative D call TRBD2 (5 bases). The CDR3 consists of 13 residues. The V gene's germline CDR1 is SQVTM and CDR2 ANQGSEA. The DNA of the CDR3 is TGCAGCGTTGTTTTCGGGATCTCCCACGAGCAGTACTTC. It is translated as CSVVFGISHEQYF.

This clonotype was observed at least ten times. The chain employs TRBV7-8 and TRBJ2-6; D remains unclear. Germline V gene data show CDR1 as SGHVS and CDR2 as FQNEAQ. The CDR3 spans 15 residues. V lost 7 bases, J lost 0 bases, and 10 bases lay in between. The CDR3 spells CASTRFGSGANVLTF. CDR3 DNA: TGTGCCAGCACCCGGTTTGGCTCTGGGGCCAACGTCCTGACTTTC.

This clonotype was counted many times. CDR3 region: CASTLEPALFEQFF. The CDR3 nucleotides read TGTGCCAGCACCTTAGAACCGGCTCTATTTGAGCAGTTCTTC. The chain couples TRBV6-1 to TRBJ2-1; D gene uncertain. CDR3 size: 14 residues. The germline CDR1 and CDR2 sequences are MNHNS and SASEGT. Deletions cut 7 bases from V and 9 bases from J, with 19 bases between.

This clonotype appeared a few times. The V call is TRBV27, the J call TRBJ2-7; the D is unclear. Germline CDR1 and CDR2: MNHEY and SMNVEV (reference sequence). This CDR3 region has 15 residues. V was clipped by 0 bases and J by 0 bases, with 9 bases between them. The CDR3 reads CASSLSGLSSYEQYF. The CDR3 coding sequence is TGTGCCAGCAGTTTATCTGGGTTGAGCTCCTACGAGCAGTACTTC.

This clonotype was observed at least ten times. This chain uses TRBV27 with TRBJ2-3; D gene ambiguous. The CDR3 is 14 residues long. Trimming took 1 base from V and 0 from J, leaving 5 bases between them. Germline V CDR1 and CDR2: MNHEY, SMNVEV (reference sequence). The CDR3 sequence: CASSLLGSTDTQYF. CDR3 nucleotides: TGTGCCAGCAGTTTATTAGGGAGCACAGATACGCAGTATTTT.

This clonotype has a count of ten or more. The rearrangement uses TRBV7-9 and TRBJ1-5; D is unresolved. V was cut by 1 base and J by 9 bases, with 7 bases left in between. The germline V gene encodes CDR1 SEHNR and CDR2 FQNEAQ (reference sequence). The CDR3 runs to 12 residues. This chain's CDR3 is CASSLDVAPQHF. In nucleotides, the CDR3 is TGTGCCAGCAGCTTAGACGTGGCGCCCCAGCATTTT.

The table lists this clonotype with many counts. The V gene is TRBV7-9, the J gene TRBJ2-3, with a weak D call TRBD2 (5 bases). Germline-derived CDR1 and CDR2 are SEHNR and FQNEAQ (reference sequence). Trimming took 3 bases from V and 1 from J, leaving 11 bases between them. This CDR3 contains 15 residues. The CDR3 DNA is TGTGCCAGCAGCTTCCTTGGAGGCGGCACAGATACGCAGTATTTT. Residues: CASSFLGGGTDTQYF. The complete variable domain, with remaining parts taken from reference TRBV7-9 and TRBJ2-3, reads DTGVSQNPRHKITKRGQNVTFRCDPISEHNRLYWYRQTLGQGPEFLTYFQNEAQLEKSRLLSDRFSAERPKGSFSTLEIQRTEQGDSAMYLCASSFLGGGTDTQYFGPGTRLTVL.

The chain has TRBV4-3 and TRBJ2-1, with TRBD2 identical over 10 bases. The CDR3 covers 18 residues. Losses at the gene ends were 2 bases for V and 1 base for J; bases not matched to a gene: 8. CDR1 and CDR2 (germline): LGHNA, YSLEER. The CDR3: CASSQYFLAGDSYNEQFF. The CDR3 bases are TGCGCCAGCAGCCAATATTTCCTAGCGGGAGATTCCTACAATGAGCAGTTCTTC.

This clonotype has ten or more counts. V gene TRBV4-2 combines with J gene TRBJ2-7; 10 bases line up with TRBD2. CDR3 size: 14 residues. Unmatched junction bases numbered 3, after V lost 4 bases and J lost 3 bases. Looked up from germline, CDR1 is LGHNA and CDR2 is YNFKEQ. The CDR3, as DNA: TGTGCCAGCAGCCGGGGACTAGCGAACTACGAGCAGTACTTC. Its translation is CASSRGLANYEQYF.

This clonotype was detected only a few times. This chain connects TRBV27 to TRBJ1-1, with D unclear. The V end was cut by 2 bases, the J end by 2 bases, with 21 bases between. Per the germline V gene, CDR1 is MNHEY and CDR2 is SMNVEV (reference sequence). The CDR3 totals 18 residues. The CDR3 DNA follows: TGTGCCAGCAGTTTAAAAGCCCTTTTTGCGGAGTCCAACACTGAAGCTTTCTTT. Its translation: CASSLKALFAESNTEAFF.

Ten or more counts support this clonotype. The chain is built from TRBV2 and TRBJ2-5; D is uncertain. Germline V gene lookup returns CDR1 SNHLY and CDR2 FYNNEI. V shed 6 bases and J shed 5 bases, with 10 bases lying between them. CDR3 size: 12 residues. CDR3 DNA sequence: TGTGCCAGCAGCCCCCAACGGGAGACCCAGTACTTC. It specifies CASSPQRETQYF.

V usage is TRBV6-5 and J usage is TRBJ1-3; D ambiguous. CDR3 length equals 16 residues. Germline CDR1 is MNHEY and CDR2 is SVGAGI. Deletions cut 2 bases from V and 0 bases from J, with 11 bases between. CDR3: CASSYLGTDSGNTIYF. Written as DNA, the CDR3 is TGTGCCAGCAGTTACCTGGGCACCGACTCTGGAAACACCATATATTTT.

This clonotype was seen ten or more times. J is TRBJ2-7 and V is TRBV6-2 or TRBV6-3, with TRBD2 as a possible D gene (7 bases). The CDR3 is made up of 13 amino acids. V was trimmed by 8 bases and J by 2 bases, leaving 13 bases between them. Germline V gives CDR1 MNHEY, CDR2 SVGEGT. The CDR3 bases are TGTGCCAGCTCGGGGGGCATCACCTACGAGCAGTACTTC. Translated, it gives CASSGGITYEQYF.

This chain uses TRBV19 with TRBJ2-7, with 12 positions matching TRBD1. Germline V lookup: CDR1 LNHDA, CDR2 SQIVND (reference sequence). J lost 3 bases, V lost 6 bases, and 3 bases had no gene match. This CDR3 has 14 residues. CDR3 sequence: CASRGTGGNYEQYF. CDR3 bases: TGTGCCAGTAGGGGGACAGGGGGCAACTACGAGCAGTACTTC.

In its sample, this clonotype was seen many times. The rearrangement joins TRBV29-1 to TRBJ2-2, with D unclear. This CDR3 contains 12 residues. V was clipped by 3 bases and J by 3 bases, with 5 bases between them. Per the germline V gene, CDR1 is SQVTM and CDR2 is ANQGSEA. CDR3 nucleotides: TGCAGCGTTGAGCGCGACACCGGGGAGCTGTTTTTT. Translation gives CSVERDTGELFF.

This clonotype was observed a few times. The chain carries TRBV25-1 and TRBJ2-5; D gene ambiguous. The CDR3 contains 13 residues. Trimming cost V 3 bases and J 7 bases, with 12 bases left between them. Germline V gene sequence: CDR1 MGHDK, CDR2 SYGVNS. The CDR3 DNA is TGTGCCAGCAGTGAGTCAGCCACGGGGACCCAGTACTTC. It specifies CASSESATGTQYF.

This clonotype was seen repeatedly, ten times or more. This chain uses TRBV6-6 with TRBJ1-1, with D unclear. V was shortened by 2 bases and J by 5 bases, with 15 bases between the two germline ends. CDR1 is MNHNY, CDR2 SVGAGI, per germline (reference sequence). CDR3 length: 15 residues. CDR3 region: CASSYRPPGETEAFF. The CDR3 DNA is TGTGCCAGCAGTTACAGGCCCCCAGGAGAGACTGAAGCTTTCTTT.

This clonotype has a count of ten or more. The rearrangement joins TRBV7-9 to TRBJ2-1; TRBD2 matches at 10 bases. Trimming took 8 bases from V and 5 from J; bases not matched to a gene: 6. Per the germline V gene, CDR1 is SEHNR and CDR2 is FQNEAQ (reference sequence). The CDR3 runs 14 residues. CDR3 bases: TGTGCCAGCCTAGGACTAGCGGACGACAATGAGCAGTTCTTC. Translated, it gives CASLGLADDNEQFF.